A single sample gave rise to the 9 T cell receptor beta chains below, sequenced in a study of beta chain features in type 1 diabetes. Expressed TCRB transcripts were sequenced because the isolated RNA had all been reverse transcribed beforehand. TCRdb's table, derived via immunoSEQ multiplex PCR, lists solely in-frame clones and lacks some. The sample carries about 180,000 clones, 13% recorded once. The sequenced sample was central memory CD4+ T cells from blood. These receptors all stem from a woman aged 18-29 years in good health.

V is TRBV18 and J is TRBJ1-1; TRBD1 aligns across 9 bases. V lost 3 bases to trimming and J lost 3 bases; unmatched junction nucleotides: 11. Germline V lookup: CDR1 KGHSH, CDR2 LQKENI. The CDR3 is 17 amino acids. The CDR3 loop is CASSPFEGGQGHTEAFF. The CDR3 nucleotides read TGTGCCAGCTCACCCTTCGAGGGAGGACAGGGGCACACTGAAGCTTTCTTT.

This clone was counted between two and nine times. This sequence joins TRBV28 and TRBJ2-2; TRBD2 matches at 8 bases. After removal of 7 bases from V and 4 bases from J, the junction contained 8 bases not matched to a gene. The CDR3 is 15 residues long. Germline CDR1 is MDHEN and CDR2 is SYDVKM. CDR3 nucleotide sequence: TGTGCCAGCACCCGGGGGGGGGCCGTCACCGGGGAGCTGTTTTTT. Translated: CASTRGGAVTGELFF.

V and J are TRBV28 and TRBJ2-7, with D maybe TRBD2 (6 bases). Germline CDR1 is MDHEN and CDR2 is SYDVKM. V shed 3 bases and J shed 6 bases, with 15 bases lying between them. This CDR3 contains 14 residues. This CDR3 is CASSFGGVSGEQYF. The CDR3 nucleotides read TGTGCCAGCAGTTTCGGCGGGGTCTCAGGCGAGCAGTACTTC.

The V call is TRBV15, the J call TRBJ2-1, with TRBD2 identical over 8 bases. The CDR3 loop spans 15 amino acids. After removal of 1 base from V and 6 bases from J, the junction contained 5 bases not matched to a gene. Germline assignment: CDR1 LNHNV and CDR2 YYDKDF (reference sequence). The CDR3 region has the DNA TGTGCCACCAGCAGAGTAGGGGCGGGAGGCAATGAGCAGTTCTTC. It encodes CATSRVGAGGNEQFF.

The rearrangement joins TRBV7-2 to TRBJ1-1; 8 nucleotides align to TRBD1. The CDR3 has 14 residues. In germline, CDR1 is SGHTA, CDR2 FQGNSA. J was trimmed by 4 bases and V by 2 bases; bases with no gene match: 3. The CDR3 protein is CASSLQGAGTEAFF. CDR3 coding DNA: TGTGCCAGCAGCTTACAGGGGGCGGGCACTGAAGCTTTCTTT.

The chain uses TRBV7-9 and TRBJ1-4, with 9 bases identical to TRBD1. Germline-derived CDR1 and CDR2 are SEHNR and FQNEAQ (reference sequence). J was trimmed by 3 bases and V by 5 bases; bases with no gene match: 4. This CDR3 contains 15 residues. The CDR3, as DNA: TGTGCCAGCAGCCCACGGGACAGGGCTAATGAAAAACTGTTTTTT. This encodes CASSPRDRANEKLFF.

CDR3: CASSQEVGVSYNEQFF. The CDR3 DNA is TGCGCCAGCAGCCAAGAGGTGGGCGTATCCTACAATGAGCAGTTCTTC. The chain recombines TRBV4-1 with TRBJ2-1; D is unclear. V was trimmed by 0 bases and J by 1 base, leaving 10 bases between them. This CDR3 region has 16 residues. Germline V gene data show CDR1 as MGHRA and CDR2 as YSYEKL.

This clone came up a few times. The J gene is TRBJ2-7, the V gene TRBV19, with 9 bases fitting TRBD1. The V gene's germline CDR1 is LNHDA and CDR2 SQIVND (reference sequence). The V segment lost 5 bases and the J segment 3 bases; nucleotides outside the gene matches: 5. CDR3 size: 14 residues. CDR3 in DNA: TGTGCCAGTAGTGGCCCGGGACAGGGCTACGAGCAGTACTTC. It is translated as CASSGPGQGYEQYF.

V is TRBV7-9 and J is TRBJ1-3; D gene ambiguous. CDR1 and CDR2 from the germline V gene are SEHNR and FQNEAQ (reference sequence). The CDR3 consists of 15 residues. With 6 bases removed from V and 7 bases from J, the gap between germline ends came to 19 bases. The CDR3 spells CASRAPTTAGNTIYF. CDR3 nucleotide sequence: TGTGCCAGCAGGGCACCCACGACCGCAGGCAACACCATATATTTT.